This TCR beta chain was profiled in a study of T cells in tuberculosis. Study information: Within 7 days of starting treatment, or before, PBMC were stored.

Measured with immunoSEQ multiplex PCR; TCRdb has only the in-frame clones, and not every one. The sample yields under 45,000 clones, 91% seen once. Broader study findings: The TCR-beta difference was not significant; alpha differences partly reflected length. Selection depended on which cryopreserved specimens were available.

V lost 7 bases and J lost 3; bases outside the gene matches: 4. Germline V gene data show CDR1 as LNHDA and CDR2 as SQIVND (reference sequence). The CDR3 contains 14 residues. The time point: new active TB diagnosis, blood taken before or within 7 days of starting treatment. This clone came up once. Its cognate antigen is unknown. This rearrangement joins TRBV19 to TRBJ2-2; TRBD1 aligns across 8 bases. This receptor was obtained from an adult with tuberculosis. Material: PBMCs, obtained at tuberculosis diagnosis. CDR3 amino acids: CASTLTGDTGELFF. The CDR3 bases are TGTGCCAGTACCCTGACAGGGGACACCGGGGAGCTGTTTTTT.